Below are 6 T cell receptor beta chains sequenced from a single sample in a study of blood T cell repertoires in COVID-19. Here immunoSEQ multiplex PCR was the method, and the copy in TCRdb shows in-frame clones only, minus some. Here the sample spans roughly 500,000 clones, 70% to 90% being singletons. Sequenced material: peripheral blood. The receptors originated from a human donor in a cohort sampled during active COVID-19.

The rearrangement uses TRBV27 and TRBJ2-5, with 7 bases identical to TRBD1. V shed 7 bases and J 1 base; nucleotides not matched to a gene: 9. The CDR3 has 15 residues. Germline lookup yields CDR1 MNHEY and CDR2 SMNVEV (reference sequence). The CDR3: CASTMRTGSQETQYF. The CDR3 DNA sequence: TGTGCCAGCACCATGCGGACAGGAAGCCAAGAGACCCAGTACTTC.

J is TRBJ2-3 and V is TRBV10-2, with D possibly being TRBD1 (6 bases). V lost 5 bases to trimming and J lost 0 bases, with 9 bases between them. This CDR3 is 14 amino acids long. The V gene's germline CDR1 is WSHSY and CDR2 SAAADI. CDR3 nucleotide sequence: TGCGCCAGCAGTATAGGACAGAGCACAGATACGCAGTATTTT. Its protein is CASSIGQSTDTQYF.

J is TRBJ1-1 and V is TRBV11-1; no definite D call. Trimming took 2 bases from V and 2 from J, leaving 6 bases between them. Germline CDR1 is SGHAT and CDR2 is FQDESV (reference sequence). The CDR3 has 13 residues. CDR3 protein: CASSLWANTEAFF. CDR3 nucleotides: TGTGCCAGCAGCTTATGGGCCAACACTGAAGCTTTCTTT.

This clone was counted only a few times. The CDR3 protein is CASSVQGAGNQPQHF. The CDR3 DNA reads as TGTGCCAGCAGCGTCCAGGGGGCTGGCAATCAGCCCCAGCATTTT. V is TRBV5-6 and J is TRBJ1-5; 8 nucleotides line up with TRBD1. The trim removed 4 bases at V and 2 bases at J, leaving 5 bases unmatched. The CDR3 is made up of 15 amino acids. CDR1 SGHDT and CDR2 YYEEEE come from the germline V gene.

V and J are TRBV3-1 (or the pseudogene TRBV3-2) and TRBJ2-1; tentative D call: TRBD2 (6 bases). Trimming left V 3 bases short and J 0 bases short, with 15 bases between. Germline V gene lookup returns CDR1 LGHDT and CDR2 YNNKEL (reference sequence). The CDR3 is 17 amino acids. This chain's CDR3 is CASSQTSGTPSYNEQFF. Here the CDR3 DNA reads TGTGCCAGCAGCCAGACTTCCGGGACTCCCTCCTACAATGAGCAGTTCTTC.

The sample holds a few counts of this clone. This chain uses TRBV9 with TRBJ2-7, with TRBD1 matching 8 bases. The germline gives CDR1 SGDLS, CDR2 YYNGEE. V trimming: 2 bases; J trimming: 3 bases; junction bases outside the gene matches: 4. The CDR3 runs to 14 residues. This CDR3 is CASSVSGTGYEQYF. As DNA, the CDR3 is TGTGCCAGCAGCGTCTCCGGGACAGGCTACGAGCAGTACTTC. The variable domain in full, completed from reference TRBV9 and TRBJ2-7, reads DSGVTQTPKHLITATGQRVTLRCSPRSGDLSVYWYQQSLDQGLQFLIQYYNGEERAKGNILERFSAQQFPDLHSELNLSSLELGDSALYFCASSVSGTGYEQYFGPGTRLTVT.